This is a list of T cell receptor beta chains from one sample in a study of shared clonotypes between healthy human individuals. Sequencing was performed with immunoSEQ multiplex PCR; in TCRdb, only in-frame clones are kept and a portion is missing. The table lists around 510,000 clones, approximately 95% of them singletons, with approximately 0.06% in the top ten. The source material was naive CD4+ T cells sorted from blood. Receptor source: a woman younger than 45 in good health. Both conserved end residues are part of each CDR3. The D gene is left open where the match is weak. A row's size may be missing; if present it is once, few, many or a size class.

cdr3_nt	cdr3_aa	d_call	v_call	j_call	clone_size
TGTGCCAGCAGCAGTCTAGCGCCGCCGGGCCCCTACAATGAGCAGTTCTTC	CASSSLAPPGPYNEQFF	-	TRBV21-1	TRBJ2-1	once
TGTGCCAGCCTACAGGGGACAACTAATGAAAAACTGTTTTTT	CASLQGTTNEKLFF	TRBD1	TRBV28	TRBJ1-4	-
TGTGCCAGCAGCTTAACGGCGGGGTCCTACGAGCAGTACTTC	CASSLTAGSYEQYF	-	TRBV7-2	TRBJ2-7	-
TGCGCCAGCACCCGCGGCGGGCCCGACTATGGCTACACCTTC	CASTRGGPDYGYTF	-	TRBV4-1	TRBJ1-2	-
TGTGCCTGCCAGGGGGCAAACATTCAGTACTTC	CACQGANIQYF	TRBD1	TRBV30	TRBJ2-4	-
TGTGCCAGCAGTTACGATAGGGACGTAGGCAATGAGCAGTTCTTC	CASSYDRDVGNEQFF	-	TRBV6-5	TRBJ2-1	-
TGTGCCAGCAGCCTCCGTACGTACGAGCAGTACTTC	CASSLRTYEQYF	-	TRBV6-6	TRBJ2-7	once
TGTGCCAGCAGAGTTGACAGGGGAGGCAATGAGCAGTTCTTC	CASRVDRGGNEQFF	TRBD1	TRBV6-5	TRBJ2-1	-
TGTGCCAGCATTCAGGGTCTCGGGGCCAACGTCCTGACTTTC	CASIQGLGANVLTF	-	TRBV2	TRBJ2-6	-
TGCGCCAGCAGCTCACAGGGGCTCAGCAATCAGCCCCAGCATTTT	CASSSQGLSNQPQHF	TRBD1	TRBV5-1	TRBJ1-5	-
TGTGCCAGCAGTGAAGTAACGGGACTAGCGGGAGGGCTTAGGGAGCAGTACTTC	CASSEVTGLAGGLREQYF	TRBD2	TRBV6-1	TRBJ2-7	-
TGTGCCAGCAGCTTCCAAGGAGGACCTTACTATGGCTACACCTTC	CASSFQGGPYYGYTF	-	TRBV5-5	TRBJ1-2	-
TGCGCCAGCAGTGGAGCGGGAGTGGTCACAGATACGCAGTATTTT	CASSGAGVVTDTQYF	TRBD2	TRBV10-1	TRBJ2-3	-
TGTGCCAGCAGCGGTCTTGCAGGGCTTAGTGAAGCTTTCTTT	CASSGLAGLSEAFF	-	TRBV6-1	TRBJ1-1	-
TGTGCCATCAGTGAGCAGGCGGAAAACATTCAGTACTTC	CAISEQAENIQYF	-	TRBV10-3	TRBJ2-4	-
TGTGCCAGCAGCCCCCGGGGTGGGAGGGTGGCAGGTACGCAGTATTTT	CASSPRGGRVAGTQYF	TRBD2	TRBV7-2	TRBJ2-3	-
TGTGCCAGCTGGCCCCGTCTTGGACGGAGCTCTGGGGCCAACGTCCTGACTTTC	CASWPRLGRSSGANVLTF	-	TRBV28	TRBJ2-6	-
TGTGCCAGCAGCTTGATCGCGACAGCCCCCTACGAGCAGTACTTC	CASSLIATAPYEQYF	-	TRBV5-6	TRBJ2-7	-
TGCGCCAGCAGCCAAGACCGAGCGGGAGGCCGCCGTTCCTACAATGAGCAGTTCTTC	CASSQDRAGGRRSYNEQFF	TRBD2	TRBV4-1	TRBJ2-1	-
TGTGCCAGTACAGGGCCCGGGACGGCGAACACCGGGGAGCTGTTTTTT	CASTGPGTANTGELFF	-	TRBV28	TRBJ2-2	-
TGTGCCAGCAGTTTAAGTTATAACACTGAAGCTTTCTTT	CASSLSYNTEAFF	-	TRBV28	TRBJ1-1	-
TGTGCCAGCTCCCGCGGGACAGGGTTCAACGAGCAGTACTTC	CASSRGTGFNEQYF	TRBD1	TRBV18	TRBJ2-7	-
TGTGCCAGCAGTGACACCGGAGGCACTGAAGCTTTCTTT	CASSDTGGTEAFF	-	TRBV6-4	TRBJ1-1	-
TGCGCCAGCAGCCAAGTCCTTTCAAGGACAGCCTACGAGCAGTACTTC	CASSQVLSRTAYEQYF	-	TRBV4-1	TRBJ2-7	-
TGTGCCAGCAGCACGGACAGGTTCACCTCCTACGAGCAGTACTTC	CASSTDRFTSYEQYF	TRBD1	TRBV5-6	TRBJ2-7	-
TGTGCCAGCAGCTTAGAAGCGGGAGTAAGCTACGAGCAGTACTTC	CASSLEAGVSYEQYF	TRBD2	TRBV11-2	TRBJ2-7	-
TGTGCCAGCAGTTCGATACCAGGACGGGAGGGTGAAAAACTGTTTTTT	CASSSIPGREGEKLFF	-	TRBV28	TRBJ1-4	-
TGTGCCAGCAGTCCCCAGGCCAAACAGCCCCAGCATTTT	CASSPQAKQPQHF	-	TRBV28	TRBJ1-5	-
TGTGCCAGCTCAGCAGGACTAGCGGGAGGCCTGATTACCTACGAGCAGTACTTC	CASSAGLAGGLITYEQYF	TRBD2	TRBV18	TRBJ2-7	-
TGTGCCACCTCTCGGTCTAGGGCTAGCACAGATACGCAGTATTTT	CATSRSRASTDTQYF	-	TRBV6-5	TRBJ2-3	once
TGTGCCAGCAGCGTAGTTGCGGGAGTCCGCACCGGGGAGCTGTTTTTT	CASSVVAGVRTGELFF	TRBD2	TRBV9	TRBJ2-2	-
TGCGCCAGCAGCCAAACAGCGAACACCGGGGAGCTGTTTTTT	CASSQTANTGELFF	-	TRBV4-1	TRBJ2-2	-
TGCAGCGCAGGACCGGGGGGCAATCAGCCCCAGCATTTT	CSAGPGGNQPQHF	-	TRBV29-1	TRBJ1-5	-
TGTGCCAGCAGTTCCATGGACTTGGGCCAGCCCCAGCATTTT	CASSSMDLGQPQHF	-	TRBV6-5	TRBJ1-5	-
TGTGCCAGCAGTTCCGTCAGGGGGAGGAATCAGCCCCAGCATTTT	CASSSVRGRNQPQHF	TRBD1	TRBV6-6	TRBJ1-5	-
TGTGCCTCCAGTAAGGAGGGCAATCAGCCCCAGCATTTT	CASSKEGNQPQHF	-	TRBV19	TRBJ1-5	-
TGTGCCAGCAGACAAGGCAGCTTTCGAGAGCAGTACTTC	CASRQGSFREQYF	-	TRBV2	TRBJ2-7	-
TGTGCCATCAGTCCCGCCGGGGGGGCCAACGTCCTGACTTTC	CAISPAGGANVLTF	-	TRBV10-3	TRBJ2-6	once
TGTGCCAGCAGGTCACAGGGGGTCCATAAGCAGTACTTC	CASRSQGVHKQYF	TRBD1	TRBV6-5	TRBJ2-7	-
TGTGCTAGTGGTAAAGCAGATGCAGGACAAAGTCGGGCCAACGTCCTGACTTTC	CASGKADAGQSRANVLTF	-	TRBV12-5	TRBJ2-6	-
TGTGCCAGCAGAAGAAGGTCCGGGACAGCCTCCTACGAGCAGTACTTC	CASRRRSGTASYEQYF	TRBD1	TRBV2	TRBJ2-7	-
TGTGCCAGCAGTTCGGGAAGGGTAGTTCTCGTGCCCCAGCATTTT	CASSSGRVVLVPQHF	-	TRBV28	TRBJ1-5	-
TGCGCCAGCAAAGGCCTCGCCGGGAGGAATGAGCAGTTCTTC	CASKGLAGRNEQFF	TRBD2	TRBV5-1	TRBJ2-1	-
TGTGCCAGCCGAGGGTCCTACGAGCAGTACTTC	CASRGSYEQYF	-	TRBV2	TRBJ2-7	once
TGTGCCAGCATCGCGGGACTACCGACCTACGAGCAGTACTTC	CASIAGLPTYEQYF	TRBD2	TRBV6-1	TRBJ2-7	-
TGTGCCAGCAGTTTAATAGCGGGATTGAACGAGCAGTACTTC	CASSLIAGLNEQYF	TRBD2	TRBV27	TRBJ2-7	-
TGTGCCAGCAGCTTAGTGGGTCCGGGGGACCGAGCCCTCAATCAGCCCCAGCATTTT	CASSLVGPGDRALNQPQHF	-	TRBV7-6	TRBJ1-5	-
TGTGCCAGCAGTTCGCCGGGACAGGGGGCAAGGCAGCCCCAGCATTTT	CASSSPGQGARQPQHF	TRBD1	TRBV28	TRBJ1-5	-
TGTGCCAGCAGCTCTGGAGAAGCGAGCACTGAAGCTTTCTTT	CASSSGEASTEAFF	-	TRBV5-5	TRBJ1-1	-